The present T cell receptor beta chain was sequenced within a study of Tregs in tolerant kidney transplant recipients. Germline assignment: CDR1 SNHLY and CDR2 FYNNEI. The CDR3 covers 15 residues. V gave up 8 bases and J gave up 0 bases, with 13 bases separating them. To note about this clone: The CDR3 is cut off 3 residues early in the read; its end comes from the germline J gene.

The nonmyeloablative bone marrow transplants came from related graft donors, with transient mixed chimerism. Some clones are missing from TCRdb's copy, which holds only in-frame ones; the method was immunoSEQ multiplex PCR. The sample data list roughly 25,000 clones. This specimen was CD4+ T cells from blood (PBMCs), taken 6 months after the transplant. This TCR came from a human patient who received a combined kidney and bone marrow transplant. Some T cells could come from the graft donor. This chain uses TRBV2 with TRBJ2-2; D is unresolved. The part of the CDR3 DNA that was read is TGTGCCAGCGGAGCAGAAGGGCCGAACACCGGGGAG. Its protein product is CASGAEGPNTGE. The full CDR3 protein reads CASGAEGPNTGELFF.